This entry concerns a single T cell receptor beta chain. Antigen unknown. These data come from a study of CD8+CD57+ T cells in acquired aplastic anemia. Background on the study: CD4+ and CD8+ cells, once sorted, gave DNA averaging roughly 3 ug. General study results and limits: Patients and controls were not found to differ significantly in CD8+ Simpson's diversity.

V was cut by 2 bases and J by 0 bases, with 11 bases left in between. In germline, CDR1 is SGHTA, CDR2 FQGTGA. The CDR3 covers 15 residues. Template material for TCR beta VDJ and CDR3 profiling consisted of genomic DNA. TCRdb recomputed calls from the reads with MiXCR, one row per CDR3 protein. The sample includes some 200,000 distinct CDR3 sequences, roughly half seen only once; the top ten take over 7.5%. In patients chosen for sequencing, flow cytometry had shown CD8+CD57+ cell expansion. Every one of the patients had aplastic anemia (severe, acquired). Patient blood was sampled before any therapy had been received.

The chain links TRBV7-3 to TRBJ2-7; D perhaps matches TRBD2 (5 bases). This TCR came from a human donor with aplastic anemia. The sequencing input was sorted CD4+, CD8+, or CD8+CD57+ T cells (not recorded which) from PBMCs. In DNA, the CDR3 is TGTGCCAGCAGCTTAGCGAGCGGTAGCTCCTACGAGCAGTACTTC. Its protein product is CASSLASGSSYEQYF.